This TCR beta chain derives from a study of cytomegalovirus exposure and HLA in healthy donors. Overall study findings and caveats: In a later analysis, an Asian-associated ancestry cluster reportedly showed fewer N-insertions than the approximately 640-donor mean.

The count of this clone is one. Its antigen is still unknown. V lost 4 bases to trimming and J lost 3 bases, with 12 bases between them. The CDR3 runs to 14 residues. The germline CDR1 and CDR2 sequences are SEHNR and FQNEAQ (reference sequence). 13 Jbeta primers and 60 Vbeta primers were used for the PCR. Profiling relied on immunoSEQ multiplex PCR, and the TCRdb table lists in-frame clones only, not all of them. This table holds 150,000 to 200,000 clones, about 80% found once. Material for sequencing was PBMCs. The chain uses TRBV7-9 and TRBJ1-1; D is undetermined. The clonotype was recovered from a woman between 40 and 55 years old in good health and CMV-seronegative. Here the CDR3 reads CASSYVRTYTEAFF. The CDR3, as DNA: TGTGCCAGCAGCTATGTCAGGACTTACACTGAAGCTTTCTTT.